This TCR beta chain was recorded in a study of cytomegalovirus exposure and HLA in healthy donors. Whole-study results and caveats: The productive fraction for most TCR beta V segments was about 90% or about 30% in an earlier analysis.

Looked up from germline, CDR1 is MNHEY and CDR2 is SVGAGI. Trimming shortened V by 10 bases and J by 0 bases, and 12 bases separated the two germline ends. The CDR3 is 13 amino acids. This clone has just a few counts. Its antigen remains unidentified. 60 Vbeta and 13 Jbeta primers were used in PCR. TCRdb's table, derived via immunoSEQ multiplex PCR, lists solely in-frame clones and lacks some. This table holds roughly 120,000 clones, around 78% found once. Input material: PBMCs. The J gene is TRBJ1-1, the V gene TRBV6-5, with TRBD1 as a possible D gene (6 bases). The sequence was obtained from a man aged 55 to 70 in good health and CMV-seropositive. CDR3 DNA sequence: TGTGCCACCACGGACAGCATGAACACTGAAGCTTTCTTT. Protein: CATTDSMNTEAFF.